These T cell receptor beta chains were read from a single sample in a study of PD-L1 blockade in urothelial cancer. Profiled with immunoSEQ multiplex PCR; TCRdb holds only in-frame clones, not every one. In the table there are 40,000 to 50,000 clones, more than 75% of which are singletons. Source: PBMCs, taken around atezolizumab (anti-PD-L1) treatment. The receptors shown here come from a man aged 55 to 70 with urothelial cancer. Each CDR3 is given with its conserved first and last residue. The D gene is left open where the match is weak. Size is omitted from some rows. Given values are once, few, many or a class for expanded clones.

clone size,D gene,V gene,J gene,CDR3 length,CDR3 protein,CDR3 DNA
.,TRBD1,TRBV2,TRBJ1-4,15,CASNQAGGSNEKLFF,TGTGCCAGCAACCAGGCAGGGGGCTCTAATGAAAAACTGTTTTTT
.,.,TRBV10-3,TRBJ2-7,11,CAISGSYEQYF,TGTGCCATCAGCGGGTCCTACGAGCAGTACTTC
.,TRBD1,TRBV7-9,TRBJ1-2,18,CASSRFPPNLDRERSYTF,TGTGCCAGCAGCCGTTTTCCCCCAAATCTGGACAGGGAGAGGAGCTACACCTTC
.,.,TRBV18,TRBJ1-4,15,CASSPTSATNEKLFF,TGTGCCAGCTCACCGACATCTGCAACTAATGAAAAACTGTTTTTT
.,.,TRBV6-5,TRBJ2-7,13,CASSPPPPYEQYF,TGTGCCAGCAGCCCCCCCCCTCCCTACGAGCAGTACTTC
.,.,TRBV30,TRBJ2-7,12,CAWSVLTYEQYF,TGTGCCTGGAGTGTCCTAACCTACGAGCAGTACTTC
.,TRBD1,TRBV5-1,TRBJ1-1,15,CASSLTGTANTEAFF,TGCGCCAGCAGCCTCACCGGGACAGCCAACACTGAAGCTTTCTTT
once,TRBD1,TRBV2,TRBJ1-2,13,CASSRDRVYGYTF,TGTGCCAGCAGTCGGGACAGGGTGTATGGCTACACCTTC
.,.,TRBV7-2,TRBJ2-3,16,CASSQGGTSATDTQYF,TGTGCCAGCAGCCAAGGAGGGACTTCCGCCACAGATACGCAGTATTTT
.,TRBD2,TRBV4-3,TRBJ2-4,18,CASSQGWLAGGGKNIQYF,TGCGCCAGCAGCCAAGGTTGGCTAGCGGGGGGCGGCAAAAACATTCAGTACTTC
.,TRBD2,TRBV5-6,TRBJ2-3,17,CASSLKFSGRAGDTQYF,TGTGCCAGCAGCTTGAAGTTTAGCGGGCGGGCTGGGGATACGCAGTATTTT
.,.,TRBV6-5,TRBJ1-1,15,CASKTGIEGVNEAFF,TGTGCCAGCAAAACAGGGATAGAAGGAGTCAATGAAGCTTTCTTT
.,.,TRBV4-1,TRBJ2-7,13,CASSQDAGYEQYF,TGCGCCAGCAGCCAAGATGCGGGCTACGAGCAGTACTTC
.,TRBD2,TRBV5-4,TRBJ2-5,17,CASSLGSGGNVRETQYF,TGTGCCAGCAGCTTGGGTAGCGGGGGGAACGTTAGGGAGACCCAGTACTTC
.,TRBD2,TRBV28,TRBJ2-1,14,CASTRAGVYNEQFF,TGTGCCAGTACACGAGCGGGGGTTTACAATGAGCAGTTCTTC
few,.,TRBV7-9,TRBJ1-6,15,CASSSQGQGSSPLHF,TGTGCCAGCAGCTCACAGGGTCAGGGTAGTTCACCCCTCCACTTT
.,.,TRBV11-2,TRBJ1-3,15,CASSLDGISGNTIYF,TGTGCCAGCAGCTTAGACGGGATCTCTGGAAACACCATATATTTT
once,TRBD2,TRBV5-1,TRBJ2-2,17,CASSLASGGAYTGELFF,TGCGCCAGCAGCTTGGCTAGCGGGGGCGCTTATACCGGGGAGCTGTTTTTT
.,TRBD1,TRBV11-3,TRBJ1-1,12,CASSPQGVGAFF,TGTGCCAGCAGCCCTCAGGGGGTTGGGGCTTTCTTT
.,TRBD1,TRBV7-9,TRBJ2-3,14,CASTTGTGLDTQYF,TGTGCCAGCACCACCGGGACAGGGTTAGATACGCAGTATTTT
.,TRBD2,TRBV5-1,TRBJ2-5,16,CASSLVSGGAGETQYF,TGCGCCAGCAGCTTGGTTAGCGGGGGGGCCGGGGAGACCCAGTACTTC
.,.,TRBV5-1,TRBJ1-1,15,CASSLQAVPNTEAFF,TGCGCCAGCAGCTTGCAAGCCGTACCGAACACTGAAGCTTTCTTT
.,TRBD1,TRBV7-9,TRBJ1-1,15,CASSPEQGENTEAFF,TGTGCCAGCAGCCCGGAACAGGGGGAGAACACTGAAGCTTTCTTT
.,TRBD1,TRBV11-3,TRBJ2-7,15,CASSLGGQPAYEQYF,TGTGCCAGCAGCTTAGGGGGACAGCCAGCCTACGAGCAGTACTTC
.,TRBD1,TRBV13,TRBJ2-1,15,CASSLDRGPYNEQFF,TGTGCCAGCAGCTTAGACAGGGGCCCTTACAATGAGCAGTTCTTC
.,TRBD1,TRBV7-9,TRBJ2-7,16,CASSSPFGQGTHEQYF,TGTGCCAGCAGCTCACCATTTGGACAGGGCACGCACGAGCAGTACTTC
.,TRBD2,TRBV5-1,TRBJ2-5,14,CASSLGGGEETQYF,TGCGCCAGCAGCTTGGGGGGAGGGGAAGAGACCCAGTACTTC